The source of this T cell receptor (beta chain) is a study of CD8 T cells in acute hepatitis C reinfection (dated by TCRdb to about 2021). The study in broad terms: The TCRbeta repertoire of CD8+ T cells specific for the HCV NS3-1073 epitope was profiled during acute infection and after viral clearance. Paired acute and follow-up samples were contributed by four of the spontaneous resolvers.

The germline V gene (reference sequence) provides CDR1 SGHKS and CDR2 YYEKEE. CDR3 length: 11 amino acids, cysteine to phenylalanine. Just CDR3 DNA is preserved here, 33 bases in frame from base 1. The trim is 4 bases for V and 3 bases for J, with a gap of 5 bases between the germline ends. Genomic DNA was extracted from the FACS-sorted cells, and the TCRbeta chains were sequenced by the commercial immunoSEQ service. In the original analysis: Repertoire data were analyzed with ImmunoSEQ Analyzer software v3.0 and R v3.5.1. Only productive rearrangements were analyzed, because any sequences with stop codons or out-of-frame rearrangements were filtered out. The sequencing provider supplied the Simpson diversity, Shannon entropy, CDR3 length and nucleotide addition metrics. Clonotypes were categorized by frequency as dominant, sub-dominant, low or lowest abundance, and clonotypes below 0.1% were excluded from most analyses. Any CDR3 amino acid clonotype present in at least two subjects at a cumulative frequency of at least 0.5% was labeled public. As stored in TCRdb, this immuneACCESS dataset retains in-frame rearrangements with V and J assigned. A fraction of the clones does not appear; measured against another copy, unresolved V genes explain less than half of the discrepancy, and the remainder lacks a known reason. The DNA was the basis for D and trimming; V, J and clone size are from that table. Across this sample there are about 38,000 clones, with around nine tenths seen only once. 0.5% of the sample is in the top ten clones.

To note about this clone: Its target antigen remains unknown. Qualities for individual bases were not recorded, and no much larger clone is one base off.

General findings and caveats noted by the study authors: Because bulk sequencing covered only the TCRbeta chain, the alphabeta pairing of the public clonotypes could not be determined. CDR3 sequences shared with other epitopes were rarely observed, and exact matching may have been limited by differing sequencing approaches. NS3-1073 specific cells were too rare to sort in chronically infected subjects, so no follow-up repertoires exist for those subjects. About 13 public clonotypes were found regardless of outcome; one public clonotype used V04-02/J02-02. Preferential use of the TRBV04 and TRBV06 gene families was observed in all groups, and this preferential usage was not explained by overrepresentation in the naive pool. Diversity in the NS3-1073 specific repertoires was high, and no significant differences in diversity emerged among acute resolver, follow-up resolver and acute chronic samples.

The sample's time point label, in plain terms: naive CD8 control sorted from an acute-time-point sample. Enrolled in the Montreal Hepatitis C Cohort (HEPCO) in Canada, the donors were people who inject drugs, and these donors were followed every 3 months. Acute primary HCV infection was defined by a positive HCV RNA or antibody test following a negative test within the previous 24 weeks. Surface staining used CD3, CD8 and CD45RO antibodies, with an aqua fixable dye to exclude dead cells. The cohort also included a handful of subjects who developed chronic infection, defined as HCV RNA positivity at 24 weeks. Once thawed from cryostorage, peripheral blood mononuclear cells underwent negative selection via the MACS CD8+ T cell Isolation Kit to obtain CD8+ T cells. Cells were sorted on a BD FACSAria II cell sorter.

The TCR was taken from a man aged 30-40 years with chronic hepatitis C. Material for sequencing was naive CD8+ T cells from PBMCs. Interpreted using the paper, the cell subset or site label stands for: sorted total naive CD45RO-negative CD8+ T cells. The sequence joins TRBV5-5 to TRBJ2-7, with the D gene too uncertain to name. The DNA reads TGTGCCAGCAGCGAACACTACGAGCAGTACTTC. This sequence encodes CASSEHYEQYF.